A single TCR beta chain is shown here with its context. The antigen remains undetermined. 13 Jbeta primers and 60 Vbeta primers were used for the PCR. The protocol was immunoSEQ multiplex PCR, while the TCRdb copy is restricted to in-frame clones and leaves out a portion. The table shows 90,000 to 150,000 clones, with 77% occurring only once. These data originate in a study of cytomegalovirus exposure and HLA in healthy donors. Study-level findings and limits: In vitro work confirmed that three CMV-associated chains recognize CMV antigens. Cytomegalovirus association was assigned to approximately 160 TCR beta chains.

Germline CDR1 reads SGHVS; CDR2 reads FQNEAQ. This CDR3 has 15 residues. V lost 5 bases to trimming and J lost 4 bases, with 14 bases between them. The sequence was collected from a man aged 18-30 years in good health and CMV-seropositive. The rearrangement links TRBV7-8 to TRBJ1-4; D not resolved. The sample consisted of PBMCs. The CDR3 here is CASSPGWQLNEKLFF. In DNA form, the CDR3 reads TGTGCCAGCAGCCCGGGTTGGCAGCTTAATGAAAAACTGTTTTTT.